This TCR beta chain was sequenced during a study of identical twins. Whole-study findings and limits: Zero-insertion analyses could be partly confounded by invariant MAIT and iNKT cells.

Concerning this clonotype: No antigen is known for it.

Unique molecular identifiers were present on the cDNA, and a universal primer site came from template switching. TCRdb re-derived calls from the 5' RACE reads in MiXCR, one entry per CDR3 protein. The sample shows approximately 550,000 distinct CDR3 sequences, around 20% of them seen only once. This sample also belongs to another study, concerning yellow fever vaccine responses in identical twins. From that second work: Twins reportedly showed a vaccine T cell response that seemed partly convergent and partly personalized.

The TCR comes from a woman aged 18-29 years in good health. The sample taken for sequencing was CD4+ T cells sorted from blood.

This chain's CDR3 is CASSPLGANEQFF. Written as DNA, the CDR3 is TGTGCCAGCAGCCCTCTGGGAGCTAATGAGCAGTTCTTC. The V gene is TRBV7-9, the J gene TRBJ2-1, with D maybe TRBD2 (5 bases). Trimming pared 5 bases from V and 7 bases from J, leaving 12 bases between. This CDR3 is 13 amino acids long. Germline CDR1 is SEHNR and CDR2 is FQNEAQ (reference sequence).